This T cell receptor (beta chain) was sequenced during a study of relationships among human T cell subsets. Germline V lookup: CDR1 MDHEN, CDR2 SYDVKM. The CDR3 length is 14 residues. The V end lost 10 bases, the J end lost 5 bases, and 21 bases lay between the germline ends. TCR alpha and beta CDR3s were amplified from mRNA by semiquantitative ARM-PCR. ARM-PCR used tagged nested gene-specific primers, then communal superprimers for exponential amplification. Before the second round, exonuclease removed the nested primers. TCRdb analysed the multiplex PCR reads with MiXCR anew, one entry per CDR3 protein. The table records approximately 15,000 distinct CDR3 sequences, less than 65% of them present only once. About this clonotype itself: Its antigen is not known.

Anti-CD25 beads selected CD4+CD25+ regulatory T cells from positively selected CD4+ cells. Study-wide results and caveats: No significant subset differences appeared in V, D, J use, CDR3 length or N-additions. Regulatory and Th2 subsets had few clones over 100 reads, unlike CD8+ cytotoxic cells. Th1, Th2 and regulatory T cells shared many CDR3 sequences.

The receptor's source is a man aged 40-55 years in good health. Specimen: Tregs sorted from blood. The chain recombines TRBV28 with TRBJ2-7, with D possibly being TRBD2 (6 bases). The CDR3 DNA reads TGTGCCATCGGAGGGCCGGGGACTCTCGACGAGCAGTACTTC. This translates into CAIGGPGTLDEQYF.